This T cell receptor beta chain was identified in a study of shared clonotypes between healthy human individuals. About the research overall: Those who served as donors were a couple of women and a few men between the ages of 18 and 49. Donors had three CD4 naive, three CD4 memory, two CD8 naive and one CD8 memory plate apiece. Notes on the study in general: A few donors held around 5% of naive CD4 clonotypes in common. Naive subsets generally exceeded memory subsets in estimated richness.

Profiled with immunoSEQ multiplex PCR; TCRdb holds only in-frame clones, not every one. This table holds roughly 2.5 million clones, approximately 94% found once. Trimming pared 4 bases from V and 0 bases from J, leaving 11 bases between. This CDR3 contains 14 residues. Germline V gives CDR1 GTSNPN, CDR2 SVGIG (reference sequence). For this clone: Its antigen is currently unknown.

Sample: naive CD4+ T cells sorted from blood. Specified subset: CD45RA+ positively selected. This rearrangement joins TRBV30 to TRBJ2-3; possibly TRBD1 for D (5 bases). The receptor comes from a man between 18 and 29 years old in good health. CDR3 loop: CAWNTGTSTDTQYF. DNA of the CDR3: TGTGCCTGGAACACAGGAACTAGCACAGATACGCAGTATTTT.